These T cell receptor delta chains were read from a single sample in a study of gamma-delta chains in newborns, infants, children. TCRdb re-called the reads using CATT. The sample records some 6,100 delta-chain clones, 2.6% being singletons. Sequencing was carried out using blood. The receptors were gathered from a child who was a newborn, infant or young child, either healthy, febrile or measles-vaccinated (not recorded which). The CDR3 runs from the conserved cysteine through the conserved F or W. The D gene is left open where the match is weak. Size tells how often a clone was seen, or its class if it is expanded.

TRDD3	few	TRDV2	TRDJ3	TGTGCCTGTGACACCGTACTGGGGGATACGCCCTCATGTGACACCCGACAGATGTTTTTC	CACDTVLGDTPSCDTRQMFF